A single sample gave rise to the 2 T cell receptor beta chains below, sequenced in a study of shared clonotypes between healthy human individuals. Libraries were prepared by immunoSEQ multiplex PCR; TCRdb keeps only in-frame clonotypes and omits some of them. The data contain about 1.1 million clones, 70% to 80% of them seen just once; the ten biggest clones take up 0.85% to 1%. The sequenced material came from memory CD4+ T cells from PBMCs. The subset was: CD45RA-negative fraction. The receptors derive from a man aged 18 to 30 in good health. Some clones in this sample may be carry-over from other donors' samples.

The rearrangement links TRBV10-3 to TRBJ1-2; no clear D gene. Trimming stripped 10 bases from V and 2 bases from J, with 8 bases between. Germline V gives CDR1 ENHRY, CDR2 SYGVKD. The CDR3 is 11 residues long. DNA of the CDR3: TGTGCCACATTACAGAACTATGGCTACACCTTC. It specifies CATLQNYGYTF.

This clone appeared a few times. In DNA, the CDR3 is TGCGCCAGCAGCTTGGGGGGACAGGATCTGAATGAGCAGTTCTTC. Translation gives CASSLGGQDLNEQFF. This chain connects TRBV5-1 to TRBJ2-1; 8 bases line up with TRBD1. Trimming at V came to 0 bases and at J to 7 bases, leaving 6 bases not matched to a gene. Germline V gene lookup returns CDR1 SGHRS and CDR2 YFSETQ. CDR3 length: 15 residues. The variable domain in full, completed from reference TRBV5-1 and TRBJ2-1, reads KAGVTQTPRYLIKTRGQQVTLSCSPISGHRSVSWYQQTPGQGLQFLFEYFSETQRNKGNFPGRFSGRQFSNSRSEMNVSTLELGDSALYLCASSLGGQDLNEQFFGPGTRLTVL.